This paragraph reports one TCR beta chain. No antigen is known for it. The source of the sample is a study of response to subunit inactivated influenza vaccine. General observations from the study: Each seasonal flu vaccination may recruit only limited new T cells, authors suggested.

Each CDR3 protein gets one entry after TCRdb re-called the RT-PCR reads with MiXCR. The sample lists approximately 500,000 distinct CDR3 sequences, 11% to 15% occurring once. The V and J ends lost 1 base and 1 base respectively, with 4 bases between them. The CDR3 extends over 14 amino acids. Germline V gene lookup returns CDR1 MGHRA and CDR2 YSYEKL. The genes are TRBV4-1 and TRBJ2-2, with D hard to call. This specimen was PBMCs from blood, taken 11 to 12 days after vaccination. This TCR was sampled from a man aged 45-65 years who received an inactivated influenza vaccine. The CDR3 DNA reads TGCGCCAGCAGCCAAGTCGAGAACACCGGGGAGCTGTTTTTT. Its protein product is CASSQVENTGELFF.